The clone carrying this TCR beta chain was seen more than once but under ten times. The antigen is not known. This CDR3 is built from 12 residues. V lost 7 bases to trimming and J lost 7 bases, with 13 bases between them. CDR1 SQVTM and CDR2 ANQGSEA come from the germline V gene. This specimen belongs to a study of OX40 agonist ivuxolimab in advanced cancers. Study summary: Enrolled patients in dose escalation had cancers that were hepatocellular carcinoma, melanoma, renal cell or head and neck cancer.

The data were produced by immunoSEQ multiplex PCR, yet TCRdb's version contains in-frame clones alone and is incomplete. Of 100,000 or so clones in the sample, about 88% were seen once. Study-wide points: The study found that CD8+ T cells averaged more expanded clones than CD4+. Both blood CD4+ and CD8+ T cells showed clonal growth by week 6 at 0.1 to 3.0 mg/kg.

The rearrangement links TRBV29-1 to TRBJ2-2, with D possibly called TRBD1 or TRBD2 (6 bases each). This clonotype was obtained from an adult with an advanced solid tumor such as melanoma, head and neck, liver or kidney cancer. This sample comprised CD4+ or CD8+ T cells sorted from blood, obtained in a trial of the OX40 agonist ivuxolimab. Written as DNA, the CDR3 is TGCAGCGCCGAGAGGGGGGTCGGGGAGCTGTTTTTT. This gives the protein CSAERGVGELFF.